This T cell receptor beta chain was retrieved from a study of control samples from healthy donors and cancer patients. The V end lost 9 bases, the J end lost 1 base, and 16 bases lay between the germline ends. Germline CDR1 reads LNHDA; CDR2 reads SQIVND (reference sequence). The CDR3 is 15 amino acids. Sequenced by immunoSEQ multiplex PCR; TCRdb stores in-frame clones only, minus some. The sample contains 85,000 to 100,000 clones, 82% of which appear only once. This sequence originates from a man in his 60s in good health. V gene TRBV19 combines with J gene TRBJ1-5, with D tentatively TRBD1 (5 bases). Sequenced: blood. This chain's CDR3 is CASLTGDLSNQPQHF. CDR3 nucleotide sequence: TGTGCCAGCTTAACAGGAGATTTAAGCAATCAGCCCCAGCATTTT.